Below, 30 T cell receptor beta chains from the same sample are listed, as sequenced in a study of T-cell memory formation after mild COVID-19. TCRdb re-called the 5' RACE reads through MiXCR, storing one row per CDR3 protein. The top ten hold about 22% of the sample, which has 400,000 to 500,000 distinct CDR3 sequences, approximately 19% seen once. The sample was PBMCs or a T cell subset sorted from them (not recorded which). The source is a man aged 18-30 years who had mild COVID-19 (a few samples of this study predate the infection). Cell type and time point are not known.

The rearrangement links TRBV27 to TRBJ2-3; no reliable D call. The CDR3 is made up of 15 amino acids. With 3 bases removed from V and 0 bases from J, the gap between germline ends came to 10 bases. The germline CDR1 and CDR2 sequences are MNHEY and SMNVEV (reference sequence). The CDR3 protein is CASSFLPTSTDTQYF. CDR3 nucleotide sequence: TGTGCCAGCAGTTTCCTTCCAACTAGCACAGATACGCAGTATTTT.

This clonotype was seen ten or more times. The chain joins TRBV5-1 to TRBJ2-1; D not resolved. CDR3 length equals 15 residues. The V end lost 6 bases, the J end lost 5 bases, and 18 bases lay between the germline ends. Per the germline V gene, CDR1 is SGHRS and CDR2 is YFSETQ. CDR3 nucleotides: TGCGCCAGCAAGCCCCTTGGTGGGAATGACAATGAGCAGTTCTTC. This gives the protein CASKPLGGNDNEQFF.

The CDR3 is CASSTEPGRLNEKLFF. The CDR3 DNA reads TGTGCCAGCAGTACCGAACCGGGACGACTAAATGAAAAACTGTTTTTT. The gene calls are TRBV27 and TRBJ1-4; weak D call: TRBD1 (5 bases). The V end was cut by 5 bases, the J end by 5 bases, with 18 bases between. CDR3 length equals 16 residues. Per germline, CDR1 MNHEY and CDR2 SMNVEV (reference sequence).

The chain uses TRBV10-3 and TRBJ2-7; TRBD1 matches at 10 bases. J lost 7 bases, V lost 6 bases, and 6 bases had no gene match. CDR3 length equals 13 residues. Germline lookup yields CDR1 ENHRY and CDR2 SYGVKD. This CDR3 reads CAISTGQGREQYF. CDR3 in DNA: TGTGCCATCAGCACGGGACAGGGGCGGGAGCAGTACTTC.

Details on this clonotype: At one end, the junction sequence differs from germline, possibly due to a read error. V gene TRBV7-3 combines with J gene TRBJ1-6; D is possibly TRBD1 (6 bases). The CDR3 spans 15 residues. Germline V lookup: CDR1 SGHTA, CDR2 FQGTGA. CDR3 in amino acids: CSSSSQGNYNSPLHF. The CDR3 nucleotides read TGTTCCAGCAGCTCCCAGGGGAATTATAATTCACCCCTCCACTTT.

This clonotype was counted a few times. The chain carries TRBV6-1 and TRBJ2-3, with D unclear. The V end was cut by 6 bases, the J end by 0 bases, with 13 bases between. This CDR3 has 15 residues. Per germline, CDR1 MNHNS and CDR2 SASEGT. This CDR3 is CASRERMGSTDTQYF. CDR3 DNA sequence: TGTGCCAGCAGGGAACGGATGGGCAGCACAGATACGCAGTATTTT.

The chain is built from TRBV6-5 and TRBJ2-3; D remains unclear. Per the germline V gene, CDR1 is MNHEY and CDR2 is SVGAGI. Trimming took off 6 bases at V and 6 bases at J, with 16 bases between the two ends. CDR3 size: 14 residues. The CDR3 reads CASSIRRHVDTQYF. In DNA, the CDR3 is TGTGCCAGCAGCATCCGAAGGCACGTGGATACGCAGTATTTT.

This chain joins TRBV12-3 or TRBV12-4 and TRBJ2-7; D is undetermined. V lost 1 base to trimming and J lost 4 bases, with 8 bases between them. The CDR3 loop spans 13 amino acids. The CDR3 loop reads CASSLGAQYEQYV. DNA of the CDR3: TGTGCCAGCAGTTTAGGGGCACAGTACGAGCAGTACGTC.

The chain combines TRBV7-2 with TRBJ1-2, with 10 bases lining up with TRBD1. Germline V gene lookup returns CDR1 SGHTA and CDR2 FQGNSA. The CDR3 loop spans 15 amino acids. V shed 4 bases and J 6 bases; nucleotides not matched to a gene: 8. For the CDR3, the DNA is TGTGCCAGCAGCTCCCCCGGGACAGGGGTTGATGGCTACACCTTC. This gives the protein CASSSPGTGVDGYTF.

The chain employs TRBV12-5 and TRBJ1-2; TRBD1 is a possible D gene (6 bases). Germline CDR1 and CDR2: LGHNT and FRNRAP. Trimming cost V 5 bases and J 5 bases, with 15 bases left between them. The CDR3 spans 14 residues. The CDR3 protein is CASGLRTAYYGYTF. DNA for the CDR3: TGTGCTAGTGGTCTCAGGACAGCCTATTATGGCTACACCTTC.

This clonotype has a handful of counts. The chain couples TRBV7-2 to TRBJ1-4; no reliable D call. Germline CDR1 SGHTA, CDR2 FQGNSA. The V end was cut by 5 bases, the J end by 8 bases, with 15 bases between. This CDR3 is built from 14 residues. The CDR3 loop is CASSRNQVDEKLFF. In nucleotides, the CDR3 is TGTGCCAGCAGCCGCAACCAGGTGGACGAAAAACTGTTTTTT. Based on the CDR3 plus reference TRBV7-2 and TRBJ1-4, the full variable domain is GAGVSQSPSNKVTEKGKDVELRCDPISGHTALYWYRQSLGQGLEFLIYFQGNSAPDKSGLPSDRFSAERTGGSVSTLTIQRTQQEDSAVYLCASSRNQVDEKLFFGSGTQLSVL.

This chain uses TRBV11-2 with TRBJ1-5, with D unresolved. The length of the CDR3 is 13 residues. The V and J ends lost 1 base and 6 bases respectively, with 7 bases between them. Looked up from germline, CDR1 is SGHAT and CDR2 is FQNNGV. DNA for the CDR3: TGTGCCAGCAGCTTAGCAGACGGTCAGCCCCAGCATTTT. It specifies CASSLADGQPQHF.

This chain uses TRBV6-1 with TRBJ1-1, with D possibly being TRBD1 (6 bases). The CDR3 runs 13 residues. V lost 4 bases, J lost 3 bases, and 9 bases lay in between. The germline gives CDR1 MNHNS, CDR2 SASEGT. The CDR3 spells CASSGRGDTEAFF. The CDR3 region has the DNA TGTGCCAGCAGTGGTAGGGGGGACACTGAAGCTTTCTTT.

This chain links TRBV9 with TRBJ2-5, with TRBD1 as a possible D gene (5 bases). Looked up from germline, CDR1 is SGDLS and CDR2 is YYNGEE. The CDR3 totals 15 residues. V gave up 0 bases and J gave up 1 base, with 10 bases separating them. CDR3 protein: CASSVVGASQETQYF. The CDR3 DNA follows: TGTGCCAGCAGCGTAGTAGGGGCCTCCCAAGAGACCCAGTACTTC.

This clonotype was seen a handful of times. The genes are TRBV4-1 and TRBJ2-3; TRBD2 aligns across 7 bases. V dropped 0 bases and J dropped 4; count of bases not matched to a gene: 10. The V gene's germline CDR1 is MGHRA and CDR2 YSYEKL. The CDR3 spans 17 residues. CDR3 DNA sequence: TGCGCCAGCAGCCAAGAAACTTTGCGGGGGAATGCAGATACGCAGTATTTT. Translation: CASSQETLRGNADTQYF.

This clonotype occurred many times. The rearrangement joins TRBV9 to TRBJ2-2, with TRBD2 as a possible D gene (5 bases). The CDR3 has 19 residues. V was cut by 0 bases and J by 0 bases, with 18 bases left in between. The germline CDR1 and CDR2 sequences are SGDLS and YYNGEE. CDR3: CASSVVGAAAGANTGELFF. CDR3 DNA: TGTGCCAGCAGCGTAGTAGGAGCCGCTGCGGGTGCGAACACCGGGGAGCTGTTTTTT.

The V gene is TRBV19, the J gene TRBJ1-2; D is unresolved. Deletions cut 4 bases from V and 5 bases from J, with 8 bases between. This CDR3 spans 12 amino acids. Germline CDR1 is LNHDA and CDR2 is SQIVND (reference sequence). The CDR3: CASSTAFYGYTF. CDR3 DNA: TGTGCCAGTAGTACCGCCTTTTATGGCTACACCTTC.

Comments on this clonotype: This may be a read error, as it is one base from a much larger clone. The V call is TRBV7-2, the J call TRBJ1-5; TRBD1 agrees at 9 bases. Losses at the gene ends were 4 bases for V and 6 bases for J; bases not matched to a gene: 1. CDR1 is SGHTA, CDR2 FQGNSA, per germline. This CDR3 comprises 13 residues. CDR3 sequence (DNA): TGTGCCAGCAGCTGGACAGGGGTTCAGCCCCAGCATTTT. It yields the protein CASSWTGVQPQHF. The variable domain in full, with the rest retrieved from reference TRBV7-2 and TRBJ1-5, is GAGVSQSPSNKVTEKGKDVELRCDPISGHTALYWYRQSLGQGLEFLIYFQGNSAPDKSGLPSDRFSAERTGGSVSTLTIQRTQQEDSAVYLCASSWTGVQPQHFGDGTRLSIL.

CDR3 residues: CASRTGFTGELFF. The CDR3 bases are TGTGCCAGCCGAACAGGGTTCACCGGGGAGCTGTTTTTT. This chain joins TRBV6-2 or TRBV6-3 and TRBJ2-2; D is perhaps TRBD1 (6 bases). V lost 8 bases and J 4 bases, leaving 11 bases between the germline ends. CDR3 length equals 13 residues. Germline V gene sequence: CDR1 MNHEY, CDR2 SVGEGT.

This sequence joins TRBV7-9 and TRBJ1-5; D is ambiguous. CDR1 and CDR2 from the germline V gene are SEHNR and FQNEAQ (reference sequence). The V gene lost 6 bases and the J gene lost 4 bases, with 13 bases spanning the gap. The CDR3 spans 14 residues. CDR3 protein: CASSQADGNQPQHF. The DNA of the CDR3 is TGTGCCAGCAGTCAAGCCGACGGAAATCAGCCCCAGCATTTT.

This clonotype was seen more than once but under ten times. J is TRBJ2-5 and V is TRBV15; 11 positions agree with TRBD1. V was clipped by 6 bases and J by 5 bases; unmatched bases: 14. The CDR3 has 17 residues. Germline V gives CDR1 LNHNV, CDR2 YYDKDF (reference sequence). The CDR3, as DNA: TGTGCCACCAGGGACCACTGGACAGGGGGCCATGGGGAGACCCAGTACTTC. Protein: CATRDHWTGGHGETQYF.

Only a few counts were recorded for this clonotype. This chain joins TRBV13 and TRBJ1-2; D perhaps matches TRBD1 (6 bases). Germline V gives CDR1 PRHDT, CDR2 FYEKMQ (reference sequence). Trimming pared 4 bases from V and 4 bases from J, leaving 10 bases between. CDR3 size: 13 residues. The CDR3 DNA sequence: TGTGCCAGCAGCTCTGGGGGCCCCTATGGCTACACCTTC. It specifies CASSSGGPYGYTF.

This clonotype appeared a few times. The rearrangement links TRBV24-1 to TRBJ2-3, with D perhaps TRBD1 or TRBD2 (5 bases each). Trimming shortened V by 6 bases and J by 2 bases, and 14 bases separated the two germline ends. The CDR3 is made up of 15 amino acids. CDR1 KGHDR and CDR2 SFDVKD come from the germline V gene. The DNA for the CDR3 is TGTGCCACCAGTAAAACCGGGACCTTCACAGATACGCAGTATTTT. Its translation: CATSKTGTFTDTQYF.

This clonotype was counted only a few times. The rearrangement joins TRBV4-1 to TRBJ2-1; tentative D call: TRBD2 (7 bases). The CDR3 loop spans 15 amino acids. CDR1 and CDR2 from the germline V gene are MGHRA and YSYEKL. V lost 3 bases and J lost 6, with 15 bases in between. The DNA for the CDR3 is TGCGCCAGCAGCCAGATTGGACGGGGGGCCAATGAGCAGTTCTTC. Translating it yields CASSQIGRGANEQFF.

This clonotype was observed at least ten times. The rearrangement joins TRBV3-1 to TRBJ2-7, with 11 bases aligning to TRBD1. CDR3 size: 15 residues. Germline CDR1 reads LGHDT; CDR2 reads YNNKEL (reference sequence). With 5 bases clipped from V and 6 bases from J, the junction kept 9 bases outside the gene matches. In DNA form, the CDR3 reads TGTGCCAGCAGCTTCCAGACCGGGACAGGGGGCGAGCAGTACTTC. Translating gives CASSFQTGTGGEQYF.

In this sample, this clonotype turned up a few times. The chain employs TRBV28 and TRBJ1-5, with 7 bases fitting TRBD1. Looked up from germline, CDR1 is MDHEN and CDR2 is SYDVKM. V shed 6 bases and J 7 bases; nucleotides not matched to a gene: 9. There are 14 residues in the CDR3. CDR3 region: CASSPDRVRQPQHF. The CDR3 DNA reads TGTGCCAGCAGCCCCGACAGGGTTAGACAGCCCCAGCATTTT.

This chain connects TRBV14 to TRBJ1-2; no firm D call. The CDR3 sequence is 14 residues long. Germline V CDR1 and CDR2: SGHDN, FVKESK. V lost 4 bases, J lost 2 bases, and 11 bases lay in between. Here the CDR3 reads CASSRLGPNYGYTF. The DNA of the CDR3 is TGTGCCAGCAGCCGATTAGGGCCGAACTATGGCTACACCTTC.

The CDR3 nucleotides are TGTGCCAGTAGTATGAGTAACAGCCCGACCCAGTACTTC. It specifies CASSMSNSPTQYF. The chain recombines TRBV19 with TRBJ2-5; D ambiguous. This CDR3 has 13 amino acids. V dropped 3 bases and J dropped 7 bases, with 12 bases sitting between them. Germline values: CDR1 LNHDA, CDR2 SQIVND (reference sequence).

A single count supports this clonotype. CDR3 sequence reads: CASSFLLGEQFF. CDR3 nucleotides: TGTGCCAGCAGTTTTTTGCTTGGGGAGCAGTTCTTC. The chain carries TRBV28 and TRBJ2-1; no clear D. Germline V gene sequence: CDR1 MDHEN, CDR2 SYDVKM. Deletions cut 3 bases from V and 10 bases from J, with 10 bases between. The CDR3 covers 12 residues.

Concerning this clonotype: The DNA is omitted, as the CDR3 cannot be located on it reliably, and the CDR3 follows TCRdb's listing. The chain has TRBV11-2 and TRBJ2-3. 13 amino acids form the CDR3, both terminal residues included. CDR1 SGHAT and CDR2 FQNNGV come from the germline V gene. The chain's CDR3 is CASSFFGPDTQYF.